A selection of T cell receptor beta chains follows, all from one sample in a study of technical replicates of blood from a handful of donors. Produced via immunoSEQ multiplex PCR; TCRdb's table is partial and in-frame only. The data show tens of thousands of clones, roughly 89% seen once. The sequenced material came from PBMCs. Source of these receptors: a human donor in good health. Some clones in this sample may be carry-over from other donors' samples. The CDR3 runs from the conserved cysteine through the conserved F or W. D genes are given only for firm matches. Part of the rows lack a size; the others show once, few, many or a class for expanded clones.

V gene	clone size	D gene	J gene	CDR3 protein	CDR3 DNA
TRBV6-1	.	.	TRBJ1-6	CASSDDRRNSPLHF	TGTGCCAGCAGTGATGACAGACGGAATTCACCCCTCCACTTT
TRBV18	.	TRBD2	TRBJ2-2	CASSPFQGGDTGELFF	TGTGCCAGCTCACCCTTCCAGGGAGGGGACACCGGGGAGCTGTTTTTT
TRBV14	.	.	TRBJ2-7	CASSPRVGLGGQYF	TGTGCCAGCAGCCCTAGAGTGGGCCTCGGAGGGCAGTACTTC
TRBV27	.	.	TRBJ1-6	CASSYGQGRSPLHF	TGTGCCAGCAGTTATGGGCAGGGTCGTTCACCCCTCCACTTT
TRBV13	.	TRBD1	TRBJ1-1	CASSLGTGGAEAFF	TGCGCCAGCAGCTTAGGGACAGGGGGTGCTGAAGCTTTCTTT
TRBV5-4	once	TRBD2	TRBJ2-3	CASSLASGGADTQYF	TGTGCCAGCAGCTTAGCCAGCGGGGGGGCAGATACGCAGTATTTT
TRBV11-2	few	.	TRBJ1-2	CASSVTLQGDGYTF	TGTGCCAGCAGCGTCACCCTCCAGGGCGATGGCTACACCTTC
TRBV7-2	.	.	TRBJ1-2	CASSSLGEGYGYTF	TGTGCCAGCAGCTCCCTCGGGGAGGGGTATGGCTACACCTTC
TRBV5-4	.	TRBD1	TRBJ2-1	CASSWDRANEQFF	TGTGCCAGCAGCTGGGACAGGGCTAATGAGCAGTTCTTC
TRBV29-1	once	.	TRBJ2-2	CSVSTKNTGELFF	TGCAGCGTCTCGACAAAAAACACCGGGGAGCTGTTTTTT
TRBV7-2	.	TRBD2	TRBJ2-3	CASSPRLAGATDTQYF	TGTGCCAGCAGCCCAAGACTAGCGGGAGCCACAGATACGCAGTATTTT
TRBV25-1	once	TRBD1	TRBJ2-1	CASGGDGQGNYNEQFF	TGTGCCAGCGGAGGGGATGGACAGGGGAACTACAATGAGCAGTTCTTC
TRBV25-1	.	.	TRBJ1-6	CASREGSSYNSPLHF	TGTGCCAGCAGAGAAGGTAGCTCCTATAATTCACCCCTCCACTTT
TRBV4-2	.	.	TRBJ1-5	CASSPLGVNQPQHF	TGTGCCAGCAGCCCCCTCGGGGTCAATCAGCCCCAGCATTTT
TRBV4-2	.	.	TRBJ1-2	CASSQDPGANYGYTF	TGTGCCAGCAGCCAAGATCCAGGGGCGAACTATGGCTACACCTTC
TRBV7-6	once	.	TRBJ1-1	CASSLARGVDSNTEAFF	TGTGCCAGCAGCTTAGCGCGCGGCGTGGATTCGAACACTGAAGCTTTCTTT
TRBV14	.	TRBD1	TRBJ1-2	CASIDRGDYGYTF	TGTGCCAGCATCGACAGGGGTGACTATGGCTACACCTTC
TRBV29-1	.	TRBD1	TRBJ1-4	CSVFNRGGEKLFF	TGCAGCGTTTTCAACAGGGGGGGTGAAAAACTGTTTTTT
TRBV10-3	.	.	TRBJ2-1	CAISEGGGTISSYNEQFF	TGTGCCATCAGTGAGGGGGGCGGAACAATCAGCTCCTACAATGAGCAGTTCTTC
TRBV9	.	TRBD2	TRBJ2-1	CASSAPGLAINPLENEQFF	TGTGCCAGCAGCGCACCGGGACTAGCGATCAATCCGCTAGAAAATGAGCAGTTCTTC
TRBV12-5	.	.	TRBJ2-2	CASARQKNTGELFF	TGTGCTAGTGCTCGACAGAAGAACACCGGGGAGCTGTTTTTT
TRBV18	.	.	TRBJ2-5	CASSPRQGETQYF	TGTGCCAGCTCACCGCGGCAGGGAGAGACCCAGTACTTC
TRBV11-2	.	.	TRBJ2-5	CASSSRETQYF	TGTGCCAGCAGCTCTCGAGAGACCCAGTACTTC
TRBV2	.	.	TRBJ1-1	CASSVMNTEAFF	TGTGCCAGCAGTGTAATGAACACTGAAGCTTTCTTT
TRBV7-6	.	TRBD2	TRBJ2-3	CASSPRTSGMADTQYF	TGTGCCAGCAGCCCAAGGACTAGCGGGATGGCAGATACGCAGTATTTT
TRBV13	few	.	TRBJ1-6	CASGGGDSPLHF	TGTGCCAGCGGTGGGGGGGATTCACCCCTCCACTTT
TRBV5-6	.	.	TRBJ2-7	CASSFGGLEQYF	TGTGCCAGCAGCTTTGGGGGACTCGAGCAGTACTTC
TRBV7-2	.	.	TRBJ2-2	CASSLIGSLTGELFF	TGTGCCAGCAGCTTAATCGGGAGTTTAACCGGGGAGCTGTTTTTT
TRBV7-9	.	TRBD2	TRBJ2-3	CASSFSSGGSTQYF	TGTGCCAGCAGCTTCTCTAGCGGGGGGAGTACGCAGTATTTT
TRBV7-2	.	TRBD2	TRBJ2-7	CASSSPPRGGF	TGTGCCAGCAGCTCGCCACCCCGGGGGGGATTC
TRBV19	.	TRBD1	TRBJ1-6	CASSVATGMNSPLHF	TGTGCCAGTAGTGTTGCGACAGGGATGAATTCACCCCTCCACTTT
TRBV7-9	.	TRBD1	TRBJ1-2	CASRPGQGFEGYTF	TGTGCCAGCAGGCCGGGACAGGGATTCGAGGGCTACACCTTC
TRBV7-2	.	TRBD2	TRBJ2-1	CASSRAAAGGGARRNEQFF	TGTGCCAGCAGCCGCGCGGCCGCCGGCGGGGGGGCCAGGAGGAATGAGCAGTTCTTC
TRBV6-5	.	.	TRBJ1-6	CASSRIANSPLHF	TGTGCCAGCAGCCGCATAGCGAATTCACCCCTCCACTTT
TRBV7-2	.	TRBD2	TRBJ2-1	CASSFGTSGLRRGNEQFF	TGTGCCAGCAGCTTCGGGACTAGCGGGCTCCGGAGAGGGAATGAGCAGTTCTTC
TRBV30	once	.	TRBJ2-7	CAGGVAYEQYF	TGTGCCGGGGGCGTCGCCTACGAGCAGTACTTC
TRBV6-6	.	.	TRBJ1-1	CASSTGGSDTEAFF	TGTGCCAGCAGTACCGGGGGGTCCGACACTGAAGCTTTCTTT
TRBV19	.	TRBD1	TRBJ1-3	CASSPLDRVNTIYF	TGTGCCAGTAGTCCCCTGGACAGGGTAAACACCATATATTTT
TRBV4-1	.	.	TRBJ2-1	CASRGGGDYNEQFF	TGCGCCAGCAGGGGTGGTGGAGATTACAATGAGCAGTTCTTC
TRBV18	.	.	TRBJ1-1	CASSSLYEVNTEAFF	TGTGCCAGCTCATCCCTATACGAAGTGAACACTGAAGCTTTCTTT